A single sample gave rise to the 10 T cell receptor beta chains below, sequenced in a study of T cell repertoires in cytomegalovirus infection. A single record per CDR3 protein comes from TCRdb applying MiXCR to the reads. Here the sample spans fewer than 900,000 distinct CDR3 sequences, 25% to 35% being singletons. No antigens are known for them. Sequenced here: cultured CD8+ T cells from PBMCs, sampled from culture after CMV antigen stimulation. These receptors all come from a human donor in good health (CMV status not recorded). Some clones in this sample may be carry-over from other donors' samples.

This clonotype was picked up a small number of times. V usage is TRBV5-6 and J usage is TRBJ2-5; the D is unclear. Germline V lookup: CDR1 SGHDT, CDR2 YYEEEE. This CDR3 has 15 residues. V was pared by 4 bases and J by 0 bases, with 13 bases between. The chain's CDR3 is CASSILERYQETQYF. The CDR3 coding sequence is TGTGCCAGCAGCATCCTCGAACGATACCAAGAGACCCAGTACTTC.

Only a few counts were recorded for this clonotype. The gene calls are TRBV7-2 and TRBJ2-1; 13 bases align to TRBD2. J gave up 9 bases and V 3 bases, and 5 bases lay outside the gene matches. The CDR3 consists of 15 residues. CDR1 and CDR2 from the germline V gene are SGHTA and FQGNSA. This chain's CDR3 is CASSFTSGGASEQFF. The CDR3 DNA follows: TGTGCCAGCAGCTTTACTAGCGGGGGGGCTAGTGAGCAGTTCTTC. The entire variable domain, with the rest obtained from reference TRBV7-2 and TRBJ2-1, is as follows: GAGVSQSPSNKVTEKGKDVELRCDPISGHTALYWYRQSLGQGLEFLIYFQGNSAPDKSGLPSDRFSAERTGGSVSTLTIQRTQQEDSAVYLCASSFTSGGASEQFFGPGTRLTVL.

This chain joins TRBV19 and TRBJ2-5, with TRBD2 identical over 9 bases. The CDR3 is 16 residues long. The ends lost 5 bases at V and 4 bases at J; junction bases unmatched: 11. The germline CDR1 and CDR2 sequences are LNHDA and SQIVND (reference sequence). The CDR3 loop is CASSPTGGGAGETQYF. CDR3 DNA sequence: TGTGCCAGTAGTCCCACGGGCGGGGGGGCCGGAGAGACCCAGTACTTC.

This clonotype has just a few counts. This rearrangement joins TRBV19 to TRBJ1-1; possibly TRBD1 for D (6 bases). The CDR3 is 15 amino acids. V lost 10 bases, J lost 4 bases, and 22 bases lay in between. Germline V lookup: CDR1 LNHDA, CDR2 SQIVND (reference sequence). The CDR3: CATIQGYRGATEAFF. The CDR3, as DNA: TGTGCCACCATTCAGGGATACCGGGGGGCCACTGAAGCTTTCTTT.

This clonotype showed up just a few times. The chain joins TRBV7-9 to TRBJ2-1, with 7 bases identical to TRBD1. The CDR3 sequence is 16 residues long. Germline CDR1 is SEHNR and CDR2 is FQNEAQ (reference sequence). The V segment lost 4 bases and the J segment 2 bases; nucleotides outside the gene matches: 8. The CDR3 loop is CASSSTRDRAYNEQFF. In DNA, the CDR3 is TGTGCCAGCAGCTCAACCCGGGACAGAGCCTACAATGAGCAGTTCTTC.

There are a few counts of this clonotype. This chain links TRBV27 with TRBJ2-3, with 10 bases aligning to TRBD2. The junction had 9 bases not matched to a gene; V was cut back by 7 bases and J by 2 bases. CDR1 is MNHEY, CDR2 SMNVEV, per germline (reference sequence). The CDR3 is made up of 16 amino acids. This CDR3 reads CASNLGTSGDTDTQYF. CDR3 DNA: TGTGCCAGCAATCTAGGTACTAGCGGGGACACAGATACGCAGTATTTT.

This chain connects TRBV6-2 or TRBV6-3 to TRBJ1-5, with D possibly matching TRBD1 (6 bases). Trimming stripped 11 bases from V and 1 base from J, with 24 bases between. The CDR3 totals 17 residues. Germline V gives CDR1 MNHEY, CDR2 SVGEGT. The CDR3 sequence: CACIGQLRDGSNQPQHF. The CDR3, as DNA: TGTGCCTGCATCGGACAGCTGAGAGACGGCAGCAATCAGCCCCAGCATTTT.

The V call is TRBV7-9, the J call TRBJ1-4; no reliable D call. V lost 4 bases and J 0 bases, leaving 12 bases between the germline ends. CDR1 is SEHNR and CDR2 is FQNEAQ in the germline V gene (reference sequence). The CDR3 loop spans 16 amino acids. CDR3 protein: CASSYLETTTNEKLFF. The CDR3 DNA follows: TGTGCCAGCAGCTACCTCGAGACTACAACTAATGAAAAACTGTTTTTT.

This clonotype has just one count. This chain uses TRBV20-1 with TRBJ1-2, with a tentative D call TRBD1 (6 bases). Germline V CDR1 and CDR2: DFQATT, SNEGSKA (reference sequence). This CDR3 is 12 amino acids long. V lost 7 bases and J lost 8, with 17 bases in between. CDR3 in amino acids: CSVGGFELGYTF. Written as DNA, the CDR3 is TGCAGTGTCGGGGGCTTCGAGCTCGGCTACACCTTC.

The V and J genes are TRBV23-1 and TRBJ2-3; no firm D call. TRBV23-1 is known as an ORF, though its function is uncertain. The CDR3 extends over 18 amino acids. The germline V and J ends were trimmed by 0 bases and 0 bases, with 16 bases remaining between them. DNA of the CDR3: TGCGCCAGCAGTCAATCCGACGATTCTAATACTAGCACAGATACGCAGTATTTT. Translated, it gives CASSQSDDSNTSTDTQYF.